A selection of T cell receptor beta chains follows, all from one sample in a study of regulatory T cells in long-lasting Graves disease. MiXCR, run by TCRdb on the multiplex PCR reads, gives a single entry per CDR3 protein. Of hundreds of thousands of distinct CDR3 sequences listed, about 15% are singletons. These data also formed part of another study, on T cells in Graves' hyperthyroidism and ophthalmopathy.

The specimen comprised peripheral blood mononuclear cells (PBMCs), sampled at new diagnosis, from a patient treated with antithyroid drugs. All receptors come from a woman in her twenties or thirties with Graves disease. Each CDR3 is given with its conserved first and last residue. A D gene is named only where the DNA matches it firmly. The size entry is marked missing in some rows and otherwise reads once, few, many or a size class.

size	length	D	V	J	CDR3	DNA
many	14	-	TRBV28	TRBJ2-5	CASSFPGTQETQYF	TGTGCCAGCAGTTTCCCAGGGACTCAAGAGACCCAGTACTTC
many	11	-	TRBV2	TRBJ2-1	CASQGSHEQFF	TGTGCCTCCCAGGGGTCCCATGAGCAGTTCTTC
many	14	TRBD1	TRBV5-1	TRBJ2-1	CASSLGQGANEQFF	TGCGCCAGCAGCTTGGGACAGGGGGCCAATGAGCAGTTCTTC
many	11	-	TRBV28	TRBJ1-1	CASSSPGETFF	TGTGCCAGCAGTTCACCTGGTGAAACTTTCTTT
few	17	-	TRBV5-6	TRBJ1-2	CASIFRPGDPHGYGYTF	TGTGCCAGCATCTTTCGGCCAGGGGATCCTCACGGCTATGGCTACACCTTC
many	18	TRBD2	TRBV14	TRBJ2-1	CASSQDLGKREGPHEQFF	TGTGCCAGCAGCCAAGATCTCGGAAAGCGGGAGGGCCCTCATGAGCAGTTCTTC
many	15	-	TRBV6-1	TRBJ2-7	CASSEVQPGAYEQYF	TGTGCCAGCAGTGAAGTACAGCCAGGGGCCTACGAGCAGTACTTC
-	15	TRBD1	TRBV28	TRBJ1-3	CASSYRDRVENTIYF	TGTGCCAGCAGTTACCGGGACAGGGTGGAAAACACCATATATTTT
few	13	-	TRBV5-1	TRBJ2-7	CASRHEMGDRQYF	TGCGCCAGCAGACACGAGATGGGAGATAGGCAGTACTTC
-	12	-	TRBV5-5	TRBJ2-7	CASAGLRYEQYF	TGTGCCAGCGCCGGCTTAAGGTACGAGCAGTACTTC
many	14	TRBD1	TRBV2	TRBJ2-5	CASSQQGNGETQYF	TGTGCCAGTTCCCAACAGGGGAACGGAGAGACCCAGTACTTC
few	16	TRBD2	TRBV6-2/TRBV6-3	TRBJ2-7	CASREMSGASSYEQYF	TGTGCCAGCAGAGAAATGAGCGGGGCTAGCTCCTACGAGCAGTACTTC
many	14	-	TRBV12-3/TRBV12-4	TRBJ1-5	CASSLSGSRQPQHF	TGTGCCAGCAGTTTAAGCGGGAGTAGACAGCCCCAGCATTTT
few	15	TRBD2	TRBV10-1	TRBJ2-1	CASSEWTSGYNEQFF	TGCGCCAGCAGTGAATGGACTAGCGGGTACAATGAGCAGTTCTTC
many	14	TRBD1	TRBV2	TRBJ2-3	CASNRDRSTDTQYF	TGTGCCAGCAATCGGGACAGAAGCACAGATACGCAGTATTTT
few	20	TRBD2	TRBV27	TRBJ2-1	CASWGGAGRKYQISYNEQFF	TGTGCCAGCTGGGGAGGGGCGGGACGGAAATACCAAATCTCCTACAATGAGCAGTTCTTC
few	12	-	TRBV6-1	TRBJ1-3	CASTGVGNTIYF	TGTGCCAGCACAGGGGTTGGAAACACCATATATTTT
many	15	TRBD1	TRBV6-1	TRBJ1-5	CASTQGAWGNQPQHF	TGTGCCAGCACCCAGGGGGCGTGGGGCAATCAGCCCCAGCATTTT
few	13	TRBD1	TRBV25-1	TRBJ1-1	CASSTRGPTEAFF	TGTGCCAGCAGTACGAGGGGGCCCACTGAAGCTTTCTTT
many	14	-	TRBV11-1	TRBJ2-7	CASSPGLIEYEQYF	TGTGCCAGCAGCCCTGGATTGATTGAGTACGAGCAGTACTTC
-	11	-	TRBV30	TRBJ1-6	CAWSRTRPLHF	TGTGCCTGGAGTCGTACGAGACCCCTCCACTTT
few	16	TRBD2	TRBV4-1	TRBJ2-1	CASLAGSGRADNEQFF	TGCGCCAGCTTGGCGGGGAGCGGGAGGGCAGACAATGAGCAGTTCTTC
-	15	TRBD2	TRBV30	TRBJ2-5	CAWSVITSGGETQYF	TGTGCCTGGAGTGTAATTACTAGCGGAGGAGAGACCCAGTACTTC
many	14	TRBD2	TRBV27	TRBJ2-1	CASRPGLADGGGFF	TGTGCCAGCAGACCGGGACTAGCGGACGGTGGGGGGTTCTTC
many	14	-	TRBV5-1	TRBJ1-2	CASSQGTSYYGYTF	TGCGCCAGCAGCCAAGGGACTTCTTACTATGGCTACACCTTC
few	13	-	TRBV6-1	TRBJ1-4	CASVGAANEKLFF	TGTGCCAGCGTGGGGGCGGCTAATGAAAAACTGTTTTTT
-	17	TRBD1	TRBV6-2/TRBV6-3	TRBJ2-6	CASSAPGQGSGANVLTF	TGTGCCAGCAGTGCACCGGGACAGGGGTCTGGGGCCAACGTCCTGACTTTC
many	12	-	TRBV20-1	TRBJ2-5	CSAGRGQETQYF	TGCAGTGCCGGCAGGGGCCAAGAGACCCAGTACTTC
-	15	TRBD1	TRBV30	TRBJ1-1	CAWRTGGSLGTEAFF	TGTGCCTGGAGAACAGGGGGGAGTTTAGGGACTGAAGCTTTCTTT
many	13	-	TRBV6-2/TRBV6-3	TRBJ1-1	CASSYRLNTEAFF	TGTGCCAGCAGTTACAGATTGAACACTGAAGCTTTCTTT
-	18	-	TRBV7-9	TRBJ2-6	CASSRPQGTYKGANVLTF	TGTGCCAGCAGCCGCCCGCAGGGGACCTATAAGGGGGCCAACGTCCTGACTTTC
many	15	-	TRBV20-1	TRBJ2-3	CSARSWEEMTDTQYF	TGCAGTGCTCGGTCTTGGGAGGAGATGACAGATACGCAGTATTTT
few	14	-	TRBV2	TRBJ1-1	CASRQDSLATEAFF	TGTGCCAGTCGCCAAGACAGTTTGGCCACAGAAGCTTTCTTT
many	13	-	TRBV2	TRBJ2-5	CASRNRRQETQYF	TGTGCCAGCAGAAACCGCCGACAAGAGACCCAGTACTTC
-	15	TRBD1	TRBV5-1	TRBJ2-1	CASRRDRGPERGQFF	TGCGCCAGCAGAAGGGACAGGGGCCCCGAACGTGGGCAGTTCTTC
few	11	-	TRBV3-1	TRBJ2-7	CASSQVEEQYF	TGTGCCAGCAGCCAAGTCGAGGAGCAGTACTTC